These 16 T cell receptor beta chains were sequenced from one sample in a study of blood T cell repertoires in COVID-19. Sequencing was performed with immunoSEQ multiplex PCR; in TCRdb, only in-frame clones are kept and a portion is missing. The data contain about 430,000 clones, about 88% of them seen just once; the ten biggest clones take up about 1.5%. Sequencing used PBMCs or T cells enriched from blood (not recorded which). The origin of the receptors is a woman between 18 and 30 years old who had been exposed to COVID-19.

V and J are TRBV5-1 and TRBJ2-7, with D perhaps TRBD2 (6 bases). Germline CDR1 SGHRS, CDR2 YFSETQ. V dropped 0 bases and J dropped 5 bases, with 12 bases sitting between them. The CDR3 loop spans 14 amino acids. The CDR3, as DNA: TGCGCCAGCAGCTTGGGACTAGAATTCCACGAGCAGTACTTC. It is translated as CASSLGLEFHEQYF.

The chain recombines TRBV7-2 with TRBJ2-6; tentative D call: TRBD1 (6 bases). Trimming pared 1 base from V and 0 bases from J, leaving 10 bases between. Per the germline V gene, CDR1 is SGHTA and CDR2 is FQGNSA. This CDR3 spans 17 amino acids. In DNA form, the CDR3 reads TGTGCCAGCAGCTTAGGTGCCAGGGGCTCTGGGGCCAACGTCCTGACTTTC. Protein sequence: CASSLGARGSGANVLTF. The entire variable domain, with the rest obtained from reference TRBV7-2 and TRBJ2-6, is as follows: GAGVSQSPSNKVTEKGKDVELRCDPISGHTALYWYRQSLGQGLEFLIYFQGNSAPDKSGLPSDRFSAERTGGSVSTLTIQRTQQEDSAVYLCASSLGARGSGANVLTFGAGSRLTVL.

This clone was observed a single time. The V gene is TRBV7-2, the J gene TRBJ2-7; TRBD2 matches 9 bases. Germline V gives CDR1 SGHTA, CDR2 FQGNSA. The CDR3 loop spans 15 amino acids. The V gene end was trimmed by 1 base and the J gene end by 3 bases; junction bases not matched to a gene: 4. CDR3 in amino acids: CASSLGQAGGYEQYF. CDR3 coding DNA: TGTGCCAGCAGCTTAGGCCAAGCGGGAGGCTACGAGCAGTACTTC.

CDR3 region: CASSPGQGYFEQYF. CDR3 nucleotide sequence: TGTGCCAGCAGCCCGGGACAGGGTTATTTCGAGCAGTACTTC. The chain links TRBV11-2 to TRBJ2-7; 9 bases map to TRBD1. Germline V lookup: CDR1 SGHAT, CDR2 FQNNGV. V was clipped by 5 bases and J by 6 bases; unmatched bases: 8. This CDR3 is built from 14 residues.

The chain combines TRBV28 with TRBJ2-7, with TRBD2 matching over 10 bases. Germline CDR1 is MDHEN and CDR2 is SYDVKM. The CDR3 length is 18 residues. V lost 4 bases, J lost 6 bases, and 18 bases stayed unmatched. This chain's CDR3 is CASSSLGVVGLAGVEQYF. Written as DNA, the CDR3 is TGTGCCAGCAGTTCCTTAGGGGTAGTCGGGCTAGCGGGAGTCGAGCAGTACTTC. Full variable domain (remainder filled in from reference TRBV28 and TRBJ2-7): DVKVTQSSRYLVKRTGEKVFLECVQDMDHENMFWYRQDPGLGLRLIYFSYDVKMKEKGDIPEGYSVSREKKERFSLILESASTNQTSMYLCASSSLGVVGLAGVEQYFGPGTRLTVT.

The V gene is TRBV28, the J gene TRBJ2-7, with 13 bases identical to TRBD2. There are 16 residues in the CDR3. Germline loops: CDR1 MDHEN, CDR2 SYDVKM. V was pared by 4 bases and J by 0 bases, with 3 bases of the junction left unmatched. CDR3 nucleotides: TGTGCCAGCAGTTGGGGACTAGCGGGGAGCTCCTACGAGCAGTACTTC. Its protein is CASSWGLAGSSYEQYF.

The CDR3 protein is CASSPKVGGSQPQHF. The CDR3 DNA reads as TGTGCCAGTAGCCCGAAAGTAGGGGGCTCTCAGCCCCAGCATTTT. The J gene is TRBJ1-5, the V gene TRBV19; 7 positions match TRBD1. CDR3 size: 15 residues. CDR1 LNHDA and CDR2 SQIVND come from the germline V gene (reference sequence). Germline trimming cut 6 bases from V and 6 bases from J; bases unmatched to any gene: 11.

The J gene is TRBJ1-1, the V gene TRBV28; D ambiguous. V lost 5 bases, J lost 4 bases, and 8 bases lay in between. Germline CDR1 is MDHEN and CDR2 is SYDVKM. This CDR3 is built from 12 residues. The CDR3 region is CASSPRVTEAFF. In DNA, the CDR3 is TGTGCCAGCAGTCCACGGGTCACTGAAGCTTTCTTT.

V is TRBV18 and J is TRBJ2-7; 8 bases match TRBD2. Germline CDR1 KGHSH, CDR2 LQKENI. The CDR3 has 12 residues. V lost 3 bases to trimming and J lost 6 bases; unmatched junction nucleotides: 1. The CDR3: CASSPLAGEQYF. The CDR3 DNA reads as TGTGCCAGCTCACCCCTAGCGGGCGAGCAGTACTTC.

The V and J genes are TRBV15 and TRBJ1-2; 8 nucleotides line up with TRBD1. The J segment lost 2 bases and the V segment lost 0 bases, leaving 8 bases of the junction unmatched. The CDR3 runs to 17 residues. CDR1 is LNHNV, CDR2 YYDKDF, per germline (reference sequence). CDR3 DNA: TGTGCCACCAGCAGAGATCTCGGACAGGGCACAAACTATGGCTACACCTTC. Translated, it gives CATSRDLGQGTNYGYTF.

This chain connects TRBV20-1 to TRBJ1-2, with a tentative D call TRBD1 (6 bases). The CDR3 has 13 residues. Germline-derived CDR1 and CDR2 are DFQATT and SNEGSKA (reference sequence). The V end lost 3 bases, the J end lost 8 bases, and 16 bases lay between the germline ends. The CDR3 DNA reads as TGCAGTGCTAGTGCGGACAGTCCGGAGGGCTACACCTTC. Its protein product is CSASADSPEGYTF.

This chain links TRBV27 with TRBJ2-7, with 11 bases identical to TRBD1. V gave up 6 bases and J gave up 4 bases; unmatched junction bases: 8. CDR3 length: 15 residues. Germline CDR1 MNHEY, CDR2 SMNVEV (reference sequence). This CDR3 is CASSHRDRGRYEQYF. CDR3 nucleotides: TGTGCCAGCAGCCACCGGGACAGGGGGAGGTACGAGCAGTACTTC.

The chain employs TRBV18 and TRBJ2-5; 10 bases agree with TRBD1. Per germline, CDR1 KGHSH and CDR2 LQKENI. V trimming: 4 bases; J trimming: 5 bases; junction bases outside the gene matches: 10. CDR3 length: 16 amino acids. DNA for the CDR3: TGTGCCAGCTCACTCCGGGGGACAGGGGCGAGGGAGACCCAGTACTTC. Protein product: CASSLRGTGARETQYF.

The chain joins TRBV9 to TRBJ2-1; TRBD2 matches at 11 bases. The CDR3 contains 20 residues. The ends lost 4 bases at V and 4 bases at J; junction bases unmatched: 19. Germline-derived CDR1 and CDR2 are SGDLS and YYNGEE. CDR3 loop: CASSPTPDYSGRALYNEQFF. The CDR3 region has the DNA TGTGCCAGCAGCCCCACCCCGGATTATAGCGGGAGGGCTTTGTACAATGAGCAGTTCTTC.

The chain carries TRBV29-1 and TRBJ1-2; TRBD1 agrees at 10 bases. The CDR3 has 18 amino acids. Trimming at V came to 1 base and at J to 2 bases, leaving 13 bases not matched to a gene. CDR1 and CDR2 from the germline V gene are SQVTM and ANQGSEA. CDR3 nucleotide sequence: TGCAGCGTTGAAGTGTATTTTTCCGGGACAGGGGACAACTATGGCTACACCTTC. This codes for CSVEVYFSGTGDNYGYTF.

The V gene is TRBV12-3 or TRBV12-4, the J gene TRBJ1-2; the match to TRBD1 covers 7 bases. The CDR3 consists of 13 residues. With 3 bases clipped from V and 8 bases from J, the junction kept 6 bases outside the gene matches. The CDR3 loop is CASSFSTGNGYTF. DNA for the CDR3: TGTGCCAGCAGTTTTTCGACAGGGAACGGCTACACCTTC.